Below, 22 T cell receptor beta chains from the same sample are listed, as sequenced in a study of technical replicates of blood from a few donors. This table comes from immunoSEQ multiplex PCR, and its TCRdb copy is limited to in-frame clones, with some not included. Among 40,000 to 60,000 clones, 92% were seen once, and the ten largest hold less than 5%. Sequences were obtained from PBMCs. The receptors here all came from a human donor in good health. Some clones in this sample may be carry-over from other donors' samples.

The chain couples TRBV6-6 to TRBJ2-3; D ambiguous. The V end was cut by 2 bases, the J end by 5 bases, with 8 bases between. The length of the CDR3 is 13 residues. CDR1 and CDR2 from the germline V gene are MNHNY and SVGAGI (reference sequence). CDR3 residues: CASSYRSGDTQYF. For the CDR3, the DNA is TGTGCCAGCAGTTACAGGTCGGGAGATACGCAGTATTTT.

This chain uses TRBV7-2 with TRBJ2-2; D may be TRBD1 (5 bases). CDR1 and CDR2 (germline): SGHTA, FQGNSA. V gave up 7 bases and J gave up 2 bases, with 17 bases separating them. The CDR3 length is 16 residues. CDR3 coding DNA: TGTGCCAGCACCCAATTAAGGCAGGGAAACACCGGGGAGCTGTTTTTT. Its protein is CASTQLRQGNTGELFF.

The chain joins TRBV6-6 to TRBJ2-7; 7 bases match TRBD2. Per germline, CDR1 MNHNY and CDR2 SVGAGI (reference sequence). Trimming took 4 bases from V and 6 from J; bases not matched to a gene: 12. The CDR3 has 15 residues. CDR3 in amino acids: CASSSGLYQPLEQYF. As DNA, the CDR3 is TGTGCCAGCAGTTCGGGACTATACCAACCCCTCGAGCAGTACTTC.

The rearrangement joins TRBV4-2 to TRBJ2-1, with D possibly TRBD2 on 7 matching bases. This CDR3 region has 16 residues. Germline values: CDR1 LGHNA, CDR2 YNFKEQ. Deletions cut 4 bases from V and 0 bases from J, with 13 bases between. CDR3 sequence: CASSPGGGASYNEQFF. CDR3 nucleotides: TGTGCCAGCAGCCCCGGTGGGGGGGCCTCCTACAATGAGCAGTTCTTC.

V gene TRBV19 combines with J gene TRBJ2-3; perhaps TRBD2 as D (6 bases). Trimming pared 5 bases from V and 8 bases from J, leaving 17 bases between. Germline CDR1 is LNHDA and CDR2 is SQIVND (reference sequence). The CDR3 extends over 14 amino acids. The CDR3 bases are TGTGCCAGTAGTCTGAAATCGGTGGGGGGTACGCAGTATTTT. Translation gives CASSLKSVGGTQYF. The variable domain in full, completed from reference TRBV19 and TRBJ2-3, reads DGGITQSPKYLFRKEGQNVTLSCEQNLNHDAMYWYRQDPGQGLRLIYYSQIVNDFQKGDIAEGYSVSREKKESFPLTVTSAQKNPTAFYLCASSLKSVGGTQYFGPGTRLTVL.

This sequence joins TRBV7-9 and TRBJ2-1; tentative D call: TRBD1 (6 bases). V lost 5 bases, J lost 10 bases, and 18 bases lay in between. This CDR3 has 14 residues. Germline CDR1 SEHNR, CDR2 FQNEAQ (reference sequence). The CDR3 DNA reads as TGTGCCAGCAGCCGCAGGGACACCACGTCGGAGCAGTTCTTC. Its translation is CASSRRDTTSEQFF.

The chain has TRBV7-9 and TRBJ2-5; 10 nucleotides agree with TRBD2. Trimming cost V 4 bases and J 4 bases; bases outside gene matches: 3. The CDR3 is made up of 14 amino acids. Per the germline V gene, CDR1 is SEHNR and CDR2 is FQNEAQ (reference sequence). This chain's CDR3 is CASSSLAGLETQYF. DNA of the CDR3: TGTGCCAGCAGCTCACTAGCGGGGTTAGAGACCCAGTACTTC.

The rearrangement links TRBV15 to TRBJ2-5; 8 positions match TRBD2. The ends lost 1 base at V and 4 bases at J; junction bases unmatched: 11. Germline lookup yields CDR1 LNHNV and CDR2 YYDKDF (reference sequence). This CDR3 is 17 amino acids long. The CDR3 reads CATSRVGSGKDRETQYF. The CDR3 coding sequence is TGTGCCACCAGCAGAGTAGGTAGCGGGAAAGATAGAGAGACCCAGTACTTC.

This chain's CDR3 is CASTAGLAGGELFF. The CDR3 DNA is TGCGCCAGCACCGCGGGACTAGCTGGCGGGGAGCTGTTTTTT. The chain links TRBV5-1 to TRBJ2-2; 9 bases fit TRBD2. Germline CDR1 and CDR2: SGHRS and YFSETQ. There are 14 residues in the CDR3. V was pared by 6 bases and J by 7 bases, with 7 bases of the junction left unmatched.

This sequence joins TRBV4-3 and TRBJ1-2; D possibly corresponds to TRBD1 (6 bases). The CDR3 length is 16 residues. CDR1 is LGHNA and CDR2 is YSLEER in the germline V gene. Trimming removed 0 bases from V and 2 bases from J, with 13 bases in between. CDR3 protein: CASSQDPGGRNYGYTF. Written as DNA, the CDR3 is TGCGCCAGCAGCCAAGATCCCGGGGGGCGGAACTATGGCTACACCTTC.

This chain uses TRBV6-1 with TRBJ2-1, with a tentative D call TRBD2 (6 bases). The CDR3 totals 15 residues. The germline V gene encodes CDR1 MNHNS and CDR2 SASEGT. The V end lost 1 base, the J end lost 7 bases, and 14 bases lay between the germline ends. The CDR3 nucleotides read TGTGCCAGCAGTGAAGGGTTCGTGGGGAGGAATGAGCAGTTCTTC. Translating it yields CASSEGFVGRNEQFF.

This sequence joins TRBV9 and TRBJ2-7; no clear D. This CDR3 comprises 12 residues. Germline V gene sequence: CDR1 SGDLS, CDR2 YYNGEE. V dropped 0 bases and J dropped 7 bases, with 8 bases sitting between them. The CDR3 here is CASSVGETEQYF. Written as DNA, the CDR3 is TGTGCCAGCAGCGTAGGCGAGACTGAGCAGTACTTC.

The chain uses TRBV7-6 and TRBJ2-7, with 10 bases lining up with TRBD1. Losses at the gene ends were 0 bases for V and 5 bases for J; bases not matched to a gene: 1. CDR1 SGHVS and CDR2 FNYEAQ come from the germline V gene. The CDR3 is made up of 14 amino acids. This chain's CDR3 is CASSLAGTGDEQYF. CDR3 in DNA: TGTGCCAGCAGCTTAGCAGGGACAGGGGACGAGCAGTACTTC.

The V and J genes are TRBV29-1 and TRBJ2-7; tentatively, D is TRBD2 (5 bases). Trimming cost V 5 bases and J 3 bases, with 8 bases left between them. Germline V CDR1 and CDR2: SQVTM, ANQGSEA. This CDR3 contains 11 residues. CDR3 in amino acids: CSVTRDYEQYF. The CDR3 bases are TGCAGCGTTACTAGAGACTACGAGCAGTACTTC.

The chain couples TRBV5-4 to TRBJ1-2; unclear D gene. Germline V gene lookup returns CDR1 SGHNT and CDR2 YYREEE (reference sequence). The CDR3 sequence is 15 residues long. Trimming pared 4 bases from V and 6 bases from J, leaving 19 bases between. DNA of the CDR3: TGTGCCAGCAGCCCCTTCTTACCCTCAGCGAATGGCTACACCTTC. Its protein is CASSPFLPSANGYTF.

V gene TRBV6-6 combines with J gene TRBJ2-5, with 10 positions matching TRBD2. The CDR3 sequence is 16 residues long. The ends lost 2 bases at V and 5 bases at J; junction bases unmatched: 8. In germline, CDR1 is MNHNY, CDR2 SVGAGI (reference sequence). CDR3 loop: CASSYQASGRFETQYF. The CDR3 DNA follows: TGTGCCAGCAGTTACCAGGCTAGCGGGAGATTTGAGACCCAGTACTTC.

Here the CDR3 reads CASSPGQGLNQPQHF. The CDR3 coding sequence is TGTGCCAGCTCACCAGGCCAGGGCCTCAATCAGCCCCAGCATTTT. This chain connects TRBV18 to TRBJ1-5; D may be TRBD1 (5 bases). The CDR3 covers 15 residues. Germline CDR1 and CDR2: KGHSH and LQKENI. V was cut by 2 bases and J by 3 bases, with 11 bases left in between.

The chain has TRBV27 and TRBJ2-7, with a possible D match to TRBD1 (5 bases). V dropped 7 bases and J dropped 6 bases, with 10 bases sitting between them. The CDR3 is 11 residues long. The germline V gene has CDR1 MNHEY and CDR2 SMNVEV (reference sequence). CDR3 region: CASKKGSEQYF. DNA of the CDR3: TGTGCCAGCAAAAAGGGGTCCGAGCAGTACTTC.

The J gene is TRBJ1-5, the V gene TRBV18; 9 bases align to TRBD1. This CDR3 contains 16 residues. Trimming at V came to 0 bases and at J to 5 bases, leaving 5 bases not matched to a gene. The germline CDR1 and CDR2 sequences are KGHSH and LQKENI. CDR3 DNA: TGTGCCAGCTCACCACCGAAGACAGGGGGTTATCAGCCCCAGCATTTT. It encodes CASSPPKTGGYQPQHF.

The chain has TRBV5-1 and TRBJ2-5; 9 bases fit TRBD1. CDR3 size: 14 residues. CDR1 is SGHRS and CDR2 is YFSETQ in the germline V gene. V was pared by 3 bases and J by 5 bases, with 5 bases of the junction left unmatched. CDR3 DNA sequence: TGCGCCAGCAGCTCACAGGGGGCCTCTGAGACCCAGTACTTC. It yields the protein CASSSQGASETQYF.

The chain employs TRBV13 and TRBJ2-3, with 10 bases that match TRBD2. Trimming cost V 3 bases and J 3 bases; bases outside gene matches: 6. The V gene's germline CDR1 is PRHDT and CDR2 FYEKMQ (reference sequence). This CDR3 is built from 16 residues. In DNA form, the CDR3 reads TGTGCCAGCAGCTTTGAGGGACTAGCGAGGACAGATACGCAGTATTTT. This encodes CASSFEGLARTDTQYF. The variable domain in full, with the rest retrieved from reference TRBV13 and TRBJ2-3, is AAGVIQSPRHLIKEKRETATLKCYPIPRHDTVYWYQQGPGQDPQFLISFYEKMQSDKGSIPDRFSAQQFSDYHSELNMSSLELGDSALYFCASSFEGLARTDTQYFGPGTRLTVL.

This chain connects TRBV29-1 to TRBJ2-5; perhaps TRBD2 as D (6 bases). V lost 4 bases and J 7 bases, leaving 10 bases between the germline ends. Germline V gene sequence: CDR1 SQVTM, CDR2 ANQGSEA. CDR3 length equals 11 residues. For the CDR3, the DNA is TGCAGCGTTGGCGGGGACGGGACCCAGTACTTC. Encoded protein: CSVGGDGTQYF.